The entry below gives a single T cell receptor (beta chain) sequence along with its context. Per the germline V gene, CDR1 is MNHEY and CDR2 is SMNVEV (reference sequence). The CDR3 length is 16 residues. Trimming at V came to 5 bases and at J to 0 bases, leaving 4 bases not matched to a gene. The data derive from a study of blood T cell repertoires in COVID-19. Study context: Researchers got acute and convalescent COVID-19 samples from the United States, Italy and Spain. T cells, B-cell-depleted T cells, or PBMCs provided the cDNA or gDNA that served as material.

Original data processing: It was from reference gene primer amplification that nucleated cell counts were estimated. The data were produced by immunoSEQ multiplex PCR, yet TCRdb's version contains in-frame clones alone and is incomplete. Clonal size and the V and J genes are those of that table, whereas D and trimming came from the DNA. The table shows roughly 200,000 clones, with 80% to 90% occurring only once. The receptor was isolated from a human donor in a cohort sampled during active COVID-19. The material sequenced was peripheral blood. The rearrangement joins TRBV27 to TRBJ1-5, with 10 bases matching TRBD1. The CDR3 DNA reads TGTGCCAGCAGTCCCCGACAGGGGGCTAGCAATCAGCCCCAGCATTTT. This sequence encodes CASSPRQGASNQPQHF.